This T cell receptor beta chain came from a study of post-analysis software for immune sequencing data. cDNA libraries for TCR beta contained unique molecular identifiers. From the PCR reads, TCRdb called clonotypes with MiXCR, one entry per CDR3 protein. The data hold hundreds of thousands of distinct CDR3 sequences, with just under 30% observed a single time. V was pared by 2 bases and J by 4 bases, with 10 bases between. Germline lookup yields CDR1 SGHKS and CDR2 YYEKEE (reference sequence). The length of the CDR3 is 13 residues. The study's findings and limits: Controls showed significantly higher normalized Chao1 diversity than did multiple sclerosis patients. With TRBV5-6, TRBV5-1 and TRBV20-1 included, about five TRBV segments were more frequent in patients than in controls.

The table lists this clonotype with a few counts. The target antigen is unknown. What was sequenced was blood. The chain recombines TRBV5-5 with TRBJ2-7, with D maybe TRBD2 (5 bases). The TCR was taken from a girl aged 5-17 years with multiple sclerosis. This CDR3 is CASSLAVLYEQYF. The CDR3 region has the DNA TGTGCCAGCAGCTTAGCGGTCTTGTACGAGCAGTACTTC.